This T cell receptor beta chain is drawn from a study of T-cell memory formation after mild COVID-19. Study-level results: Clones contracting day 15 to 85 were balanced CD4/CD8; later expanders leaned CD4+. Of the contracting clones, CD4+ ones lay mainly in CM and EM, and CD8+ ones in EMRA. Detection of some responders pre-infection suggested pre-existing cross-reactive memory T cells participated.

The sample holds a few counts of this clonotype. The antigen is unknown. V lost 4 bases and J 2 bases, leaving 17 bases between the germline ends. The CDR3 extends over 17 amino acids. Germline CDR1 reads SEHNR; CDR2 reads FQNEAQ (reference sequence). From the 5' RACE reads, TCRdb called clonotypes with MiXCR, one entry per CDR3 protein. The sample holds approximately 560,000 distinct CDR3 sequences, about 18% seen once. The sample comprised PBMCs or a T cell subset sorted from them (not recorded which). The chain has TRBV7-9 and TRBJ1-4; the D gene is possibly TRBD1 (6 bases). This receptor was identified in an adult woman who had mild COVID-19 (a few samples of this study predate the infection). Cell type and time point are not known. The CDR3 spells CASSSTEQGYTNEKLFF. The CDR3 DNA sequence: TGTGCCAGCAGCTCGACCGAACAGGGTTACACTAATGAAAAACTGTTTTTT. The full variable domain, completed using reference TRBV7-9 and TRBJ1-4, is DTGVSQNPRHKITKRGQNVTFRCDPISEHNRLYWYRQTLGQGPEFLTYFQNEAQLEKSRLLSDRFSAERPKGSFSTLEIQRTEQGDSAMYLCASSSTEQGYTNEKLFFGSGTQLSVL.